Each of the 14 T cell receptor beta chains below was sequenced from the same sample in a study of CD8 T cells in Susac syndrome. Reverse transcription used roughly 0.5 to 1 ug RNA and random hexamers. TCRdb re-called the immunoSEQ multiplex PCR reads through MiXCR, storing one row per CDR3 protein. The sample contains 350,000 to 550,000 distinct CDR3 sequences, roughly 85% of which appear only once. Sequencing input: CD8+ T cells from PBMCs. Source of these receptors: a human donor with multiple sclerosis.

This rearrangement joins TRBV6-4 to TRBJ2-7; D perhaps matches TRBD2 (6 bases). The CDR3 is 15 amino acids. Per germline, CDR1 MRHNA and CDR2 SNTAGT. V shed 4 bases and J shed 5 bases, with 18 bases lying between them. CDR3 sequence reads: CASSATGGGTHEQYF. CDR3 coding DNA: TGTGCCAGCAGTGCTACAGGTGGCGGGACCCACGAGCAGTACTTC.

This clonotype was recorded only once. The chain joins TRBV5-1 to TRBJ1-1; D perhaps matches TRBD1 (6 bases). V dropped 0 bases and J dropped 4 bases, with 13 bases sitting between them. The CDR3 covers 15 residues. CDR1 is SGHRS, CDR2 YFSETQ, per germline. In DNA, the CDR3 is TGCGCCAGCAGCTTGGGGGCACAGGGCTCCACTGAAGCTTTCTTT. Residues: CASSLGAQGSTEAFF.

The genes are TRBV28 and TRBJ2-7; 9 bases fit TRBD2. Germline V lookup: CDR1 MDHEN, CDR2 SYDVKM. The CDR3 is 14 residues long. After removal of 4 bases from V and 6 bases from J, the junction contained 7 bases not matched to a gene. The CDR3 loop is CASSSQGLAREQYF. CDR3 nucleotide sequence: TGTGCCAGCAGTTCGCAGGGACTAGCTCGCGAGCAGTACTTC.

This chain joins TRBV27 and TRBJ2-1; 9 nucleotides match TRBD1. This CDR3 spans 15 amino acids. Germline V gene sequence: CDR1 MNHEY, CDR2 SMNVEV (reference sequence). V lost 4 bases and J lost 4; bases outside the gene matches: 5. The CDR3 DNA reads TGTGCCAGCAGTTCCTGGACAGGGGCGTACAATGAGCAGTTCTTC. This gives the protein CASSSWTGAYNEQFF.

The chain has TRBV9 and TRBJ1-4, with unresolved D. Per the germline V gene, CDR1 is SGDLS and CDR2 is YYNGEE. V was cut by 4 bases and J by 8 bases, with 9 bases left in between. This CDR3 region has 12 residues. DNA for the CDR3: TGTGCCAGCAGCCCCCCCAGCGAAAAACTGTTTTTT. Its translation is CASSPPSEKLFF.

The V and J genes are TRBV4-1 and TRBJ2-1; D tentatively reads TRBD1 or TRBD2 (5 bases each). CDR1 is MGHRA, CDR2 YSYEKL, per germline. CDR3 length equals 13 residues. Trimming took 9 bases from V and 4 from J, leaving 13 bases between them. The CDR3 bases are TGCGCCAGTGGGGGATCTACTTACAATGAGCAGTTCTTC. It yields the protein CASGGSTYNEQFF.

The chain is built from TRBV28 and TRBJ2-6, with 10 nucleotides matching TRBD1. V was clipped by 3 bases and J by 2 bases; unmatched bases: 4. Germline CDR1 is MDHEN and CDR2 is SYDVKM. This CDR3 is built from 17 residues. The CDR3 nucleotides read TGTGCCAGCAGTTTCCGGGACAGGGGCCCTGGGGCCAACGTCCTGACTTTC. Its protein is CASSFRDRGPGANVLTF.

This clonotype turned up a few times. The chain joins TRBV5-1 to TRBJ2-7, with TRBD2 matching over 7 bases. Looked up from germline, CDR1 is SGHRS and CDR2 is YFSETQ. V lost 7 bases to trimming and J lost 2 bases; unmatched junction nucleotides: 6. The CDR3 contains 13 residues. CDR3 amino acids: CASGRDYPYEQYF. The CDR3 DNA reads TGCGCCAGCGGGCGGGACTATCCCTACGAGCAGTACTTC. Together with reference TRBV5-1 and TRBJ2-7, the CDR3 gives the full variable domain: KAGVTQTPRYLIKTRGQQVTLSCSPISGHRSVSWYQQTPGQGLQFLFEYFSETQRNKGNFPGRFSGRQFSNSRSEMNVSTLELGDSALYLCASGRDYPYEQYFGPGTRLTVT.

This clonotype was counted once. The chain recombines TRBV5-4 with TRBJ2-1; either TRBD1 or TRBD2 may fit D (5 bases each). This CDR3 spans 14 amino acids. The V gene lost 4 bases and the J gene lost 3 bases, with 11 bases spanning the gap. Germline CDR1 is SGHNT and CDR2 is YYREEE (reference sequence). CDR3 residues: CASSRGPSYNEQFF. The CDR3 DNA reads as TGTGCCAGCAGCCGGGGACCCAGCTACAATGAGCAGTTCTTC.

This chain links TRBV29-1 with TRBJ2-7; a weak D match, TRBD1 (6 bases). CDR1 and CDR2 (germline): SQVTM, ANQGSEA. The CDR3 has 13 amino acids. V lost 0 bases to trimming and J lost 2 bases, with 8 bases between them. The CDR3 DNA follows: TGCAGCGTTGAAGATGGACAGACCTACGAGCAGTACTTC. Translation: CSVEDGQTYEQYF.

The chain links TRBV5-1 to TRBJ1-2; D is unresolved. Deletions cut 3 bases from V and 3 bases from J, with 15 bases between. The CDR3 is 15 residues long. Looked up from germline, CDR1 is SGHRS and CDR2 is YFSETQ. CDR3 region: CASSSLPGSDYGYTF. The CDR3 DNA is TGCGCCAGCAGCTCACTTCCGGGGTCCGACTATGGCTACACCTTC.

This chain joins TRBV27 and TRBJ1-5; the D gene is possibly TRBD1 (6 bases). Germline CDR1 is MNHEY and CDR2 is SMNVEV (reference sequence). This CDR3 is built from 17 residues. V lost 5 bases, J lost 2 bases, and 19 bases lay in between. The CDR3 DNA sequence: TGTGCCAGCAGTCCCCTCGGGGGGGCAAGGGGCAATCAGCCCCAGCATTTT. The encoded protein is CASSPLGGARGNQPQHF.

The chain couples TRBV12-2 to TRBJ1-3; the DNA was not used to check the table's D call, TRBD1. TRBV12-2 is termed a pseudogene. CDR3 size: 15 residues. CDR3 protein: CASRPPYGPGNTIYF. The CDR3 region has the DNA TGTGCAAGTCGCCCCCCATACGGCCCCGGGAACACCATATATTTT.

The chain has TRBV6-5 and TRBJ2-7; 7 bases line up with TRBD1. V gave up 4 bases and J gave up 5 bases; unmatched junction bases: 20. The CDR3 covers 18 residues. Germline lookup yields CDR1 MNHEY and CDR2 SVGAGI. DNA of the CDR3: TGTGCCAGCAGTTCGGACAGATCGACAGGGCTTAAGGTCGACGAGCAGTACTTC. Its protein product is CASSSDRSTGLKVDEQYF.